Shown below are 7 T cell receptor beta chains from a single sample sequenced in a study of T cells in Graves' hyperthyroidism and ophthalmopathy. Amplification yielded TCR beta CDR3 regions, with RNA transcripts as the source. HTBI primers drove first-round RT-PCR of the TCR CDR3. TCRdb called the multiplex PCR reads again in MiXCR, with one record for every CDR3 protein. In the table there are about 480,000 distinct CDR3 sequences, less than 25% of which are singletons. Sequenced material: blood. The source is a woman aged 25 to 45 with Graves' ophthalmopathy.

This clonotype was detected many times. V and J are TRBV12-3 or TRBV12-4 and TRBJ1-1, with TRBD1 identical over 7 bases. Germline trimming cut 4 bases from V and 3 bases from J; bases unmatched to any gene: 5. The CDR3 runs to 14 residues. CDR3 protein: CASSSGQIYTEAFF. The CDR3 bases are TGTGCCAGCAGTTCGGGACAGATCTACACTGAAGCTTTCTTT.

This chain joins TRBV3-1 and TRBJ2-7; maybe TRBD1 (5 bases). Trimming cost V 2 bases and J 3 bases, with 11 bases left between them. Germline-derived CDR1 and CDR2 are LGHDT and YNNKEL (reference sequence). The CDR3 is 14 residues long. The CDR3 loop is CASSQRQKFYEQYF. DNA for the CDR3: TGTGCCAGCAGCCAAAGACAGAAATTCTACGAGCAGTACTTC.

This clonotype was observed at least ten times. The V gene is TRBV7-2, the J gene TRBJ2-5; D not certain. Per germline, CDR1 SGHTA and CDR2 FQGNSA. Between the trimmed V and J ends, which lost 0 bases and 3 bases, there was a span of 5 bases. The CDR3 contains 13 residues. CDR3 sequence reads: CASSLAPEETQYF. Written as DNA, the CDR3 is TGTGCCAGCAGCTTAGCACCTGAAGAGACCCAGTACTTC.

This clonotype was detected a few times. The rearrangement links TRBV28 to TRBJ2-6, with D possibly being TRBD2 (6 bases). Germline V gene sequence: CDR1 MDHEN, CDR2 SYDVKM. This CDR3 spans 16 amino acids. With 11 bases removed from V and 0 bases from J, the gap between germline ends came to 17 bases. CDR3 in DNA: TGTGCCGCTGGGGGGACGACTACCTCTGGGGCCAACGTCCTGACTTTC. This sequence encodes CAAGGTTTSGANVLTF.

V is TRBV28 and J is TRBJ2-2, with D hard to call. Germline values: CDR1 MDHEN, CDR2 SYDVKM. The CDR3 is 16 amino acids. V was cut by 2 bases and J by 3 bases, with 13 bases left in between. The CDR3 protein is CASSLLRVTDTGELFF. CDR3 bases: TGTGCCAGCAGTTTACTAAGGGTTACGGACACCGGGGAGCTGTTTTTT.

The J gene is TRBJ1-1, the V gene TRBV28, with 9 bases aligning to TRBD1. V gave up 6 bases and J gave up 10 bases; unmatched junction bases: 18. The germline V gene encodes CDR1 MDHEN and CDR2 SYDVKM. CDR3 length: 16 amino acids. The CDR3 DNA is TGTGCCAGCAGAATCAGCATCCCCGGAGGGACAGGGAGAGCTTTCTTT. Protein sequence: CASRISIPGGTGRAFF. Combining the CDR3 with reference TRBV28 and TRBJ1-1 gives the whole variable domain DVKVTQSSRYLVKRTGEKVFLECVQDMDHENMFWYRQDPGLGLRLIYFSYDVKMKEKGDIPEGYSVSREKKERFSLILESASTNQTSMYLCASRISIPGGTGRAFFGQGTRLTVV.

This clonotype has ten or more counts. Since a much larger clone is just one base distant, this may be a read error. The chain joins TRBV7-8 to TRBJ1-1; D gene uncertain. Per the germline V gene, CDR1 is SGHVS and CDR2 is FQNEAQ. The ends were cut back, 4 bases at V and 2 bases at J, with 11 bases in the middle. The CDR3 contains 14 residues. CDR3 bases: TGTGCCAGCAGCTCGAAGAACCGCAACACTGAAGCTTTCTTT. Translation: CASSSKNRNTEAFF.